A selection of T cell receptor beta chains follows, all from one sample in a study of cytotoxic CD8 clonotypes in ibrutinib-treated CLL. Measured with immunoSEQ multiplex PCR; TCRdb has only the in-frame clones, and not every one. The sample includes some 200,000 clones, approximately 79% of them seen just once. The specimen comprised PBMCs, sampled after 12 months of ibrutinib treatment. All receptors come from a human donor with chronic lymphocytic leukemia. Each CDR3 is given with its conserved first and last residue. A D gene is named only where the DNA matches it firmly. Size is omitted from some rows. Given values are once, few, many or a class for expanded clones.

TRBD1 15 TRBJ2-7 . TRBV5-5 CASSWAGQGAHEQYF TGTGCCAGCAGCTGGGCTGGACAGGGAGCCCACGAGCAGTACTTC
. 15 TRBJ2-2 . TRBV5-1 CASSLGGAHTGELFF TGCGCCAGCAGCTTGGGTGGGGCACACACCGGGGAGCTGTTTTTT
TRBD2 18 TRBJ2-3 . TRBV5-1 CASTWTSTISLPTDTQYF TGCGCCAGCACATGGACTAGTACTATATCACTCCCCACAGATACGCAGTATTTT
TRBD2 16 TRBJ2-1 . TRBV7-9 CASSSRTSGGDNEQFF TGTGCCAGCAGCTCCCGGACTAGCGGGGGAGACAATGAGCAGTTCTTC
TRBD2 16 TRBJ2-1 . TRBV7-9 CASSPNPSGIGNEQFF TGTGCCAGCAGCCCGAACCCCAGCGGGATTGGAAATGAGCAGTTCTTC
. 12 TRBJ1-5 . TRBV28 CASRAGNQPQHF TGTGCCAGCAGGGCAGGCAATCAGCCCCAGCATTTT
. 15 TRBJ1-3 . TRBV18 CASSPLAHSGNTIYF TGTGCCAGCTCACCCCTGGCGCACTCTGGAAACACCATATATTTT
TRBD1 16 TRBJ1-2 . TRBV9 CASSAVGTGPVGGYTF TGTGCCAGCAGCGCGGTCGGGACAGGACCCGTTGGGGGCTACACCTTC
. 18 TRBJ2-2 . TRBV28 CASSSGLLTRDGTGELFF TGTGCCAGCAGTTCGGGACTCCTTACTAGAGATGGCACCGGGGAGCTGTTTTTT
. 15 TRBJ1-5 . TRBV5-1 CASSLGTSRGQPQHF TGCGCCAGCAGCCTCGGGACCTCACGAGGTCAGCCCCAGCATTTT
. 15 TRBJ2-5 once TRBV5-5 CASSPRPFMGETQYF TGTGCCAGCAGCCCACGCCCCTTTATGGGAGAGACCCAGTACTTC
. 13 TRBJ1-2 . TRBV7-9 CASTSARAYGYTF TGTGCCAGCACCTCTGCCCGCGCCTATGGCTACACCTTC
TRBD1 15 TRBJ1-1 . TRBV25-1 CASSEPGQGVTEAFF TGTGCCAGCAGTGAACCGGGACAGGGTGTAACTGAAGCTTTCTTT
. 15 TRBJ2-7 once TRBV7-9 CASSPSQTGAYEQYF TGTGCCAGCAGCCCGAGCCAGACGGGGGCCTACGAGCAGTACTTC
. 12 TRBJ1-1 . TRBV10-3 CAMRTENTEAFF TGTGCCATGCGGACGGAGAACACTGAAGCTTTCTTT
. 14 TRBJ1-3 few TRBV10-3 CAISGQPNGNTIYF TGTGCCATCAGTGGACAACCAAATGGAAACACCATATATTTT
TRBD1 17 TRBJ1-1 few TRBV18 CASSSFPGQRQNTEAFF TGTGCCAGCTCATCATTCCCGGGACAGAGACAGAACACTGAAGCTTTCTTT
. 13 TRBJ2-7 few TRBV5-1 CANPLQGFYEQYF TGCGCCAACCCCCTCCAGGGCTTCTACGAGCAGTACTTC
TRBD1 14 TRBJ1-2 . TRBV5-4 CASSADRAVYGYTF TGTGCCAGCAGCGCCGACAGGGCGGTCTATGGCTACACCTTC
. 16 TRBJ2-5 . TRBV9 CASSVGELPGSETQYF TGTGCCAGCAGCGTAGGGGAACTCCCTGGGTCAGAGACCCAGTACTTC
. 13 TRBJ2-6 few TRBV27 CASRYSGANVLTF TGTGCCAGCAGATACTCTGGGGCCAACGTCCTGACTTTC
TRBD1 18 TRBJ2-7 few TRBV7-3 CASSLTGLGQGSTYEQYF TGTGCCAGCAGCTTAACTGGCTTGGGACAGGGGTCCACCTACGAGCAGTACTTC
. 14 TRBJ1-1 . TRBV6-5 CASSYGQSNTEAFF TGTGCCAGCAGTTATGGACAGTCGAACACTGAAGCTTTCTTT
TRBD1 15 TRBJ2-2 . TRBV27 CASSFGTGSTGELFF TGTGCCAGCAGTTTTGGGACAGGGTCCACCGGGGAGCTGTTTTTT
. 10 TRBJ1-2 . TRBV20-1 CSARNYGYTF TGCAGTGCTAGGAACTATGGCTACACCTTC
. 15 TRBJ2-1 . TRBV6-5 CASSRQGLGGNEQFF TGTGCCAGCAGTCGACAGGGGTTGGGGGGGAATGAGCAGTTCTTC
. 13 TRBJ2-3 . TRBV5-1 CASSPQGTDTQYF TGCGCCAGCAGCCCCCAGGGGACAGATACGCAGTATTTT
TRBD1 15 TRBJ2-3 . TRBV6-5 CASSYGTDFTDTQYF TGTGCCAGCAGTTACGGGACAGACTTCACAGATACGCAGTATTTT
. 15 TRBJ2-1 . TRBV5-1 CASSQTDNLLHEQFF TGCGCCAGCAGCCAGACAGATAACCTTCTCCATGAGCAGTTCTTC
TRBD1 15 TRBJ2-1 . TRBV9 CASSPTGLSYNEQFF TGTGCCAGCAGCCCGACAGGGCTCTCCTACAATGAGCAGTTCTTC
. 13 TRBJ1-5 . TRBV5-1 CASSLSEKEPQHF TGCGCCAGCAGCTTGTCTGAAAAGGAGCCCCAGCATTTT
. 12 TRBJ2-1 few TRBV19 CGSKGGVNEQFF TGTGGGTCGAAAGGGGGGGTGAATGAGCAGTTCTTC
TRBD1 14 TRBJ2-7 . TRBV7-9 CASSARDSSYEQYF TGTGCCAGCAGCGCCCGGGACAGCTCCTACGAGCAGTACTTC
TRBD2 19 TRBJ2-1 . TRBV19 CASSIDLYQRGVSYNEQFF TGTGCCAGTAGTATAGATCTATACCAGCGGGGGGTCTCCTACAATGAGCAGTTCTTC
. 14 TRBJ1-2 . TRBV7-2 CASSLVNRDYGYTF TGTGCCAGCAGCTTAGTCAATCGGGACTATGGCTACACCTTC
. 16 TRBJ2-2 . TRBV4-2 CASSLQTMANTGELFF TGTGCCAGCAGCCTACAGACGATGGCGAACACCGGGGAGCTGTTTTTT
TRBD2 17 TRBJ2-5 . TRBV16 CASSQFWTSGGGETQYF TGTGCCAGCAGCCAATTTTGGACTAGCGGGGGTGGAGAGACCCAGTACTTC
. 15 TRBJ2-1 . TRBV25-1 CASSEGSSSGYEQFF TGTGCCAGCAGTGAAGGGTCTAGCTCGGGTTATGAGCAGTTCTTC
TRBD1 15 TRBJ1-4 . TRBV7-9 CASSTGQGTNEKLFF TGTGCCAGCAGCACAGGACAGGGAACTAATGAAAAACTGTTTTTT
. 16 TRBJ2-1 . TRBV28 CASSLGGASSYNEQFF TGTGCCAGCAGTTTAGGCGGGGCTAGCTCCTACAATGAGCAGTTCTTC
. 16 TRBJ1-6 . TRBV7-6 CASSLAPQQNNSPLHF TGTGCCAGCAGCTTAGCCCCGCAACAAAATAATTCACCCCTCCACTTT
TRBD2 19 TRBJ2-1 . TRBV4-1 CASSQERPFVASGVNEQFF TGCGCCAGCAGCCAAGAGAGACCTTTTGTGGCTAGCGGGGTCAATGAGCAGTTCTTC
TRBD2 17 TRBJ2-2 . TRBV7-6 CASSLSIGTSDTGELFF TGTGCCAGCAGCTTGAGTATTGGGACTAGCGATACCGGGGAGCTGTTTTTT
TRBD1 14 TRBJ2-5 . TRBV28 CASSLSRGQETQYF TGTGCCAGCAGTTTATCCAGGGGGCAGGAGACCCAGTACTTC
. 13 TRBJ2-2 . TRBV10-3 CASHSGTTGELFF TGTGCCTCTCACTCCGGGACAACCGGGGAGCTGTTTTTT
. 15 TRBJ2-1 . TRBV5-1 CASSLYRSSYNEQFF TGCGCCAGCAGCTTGTACAGGAGCTCCTACAATGAGCAGTTCTTC